This TCR beta chain comes out of a study of control samples from healthy donors and cancer patients. Trimming took 4 bases from V and 1 from J, leaving 10 bases between them. Germline V gene sequence: CDR1 SGHRS, CDR2 YFSETQ. The CDR3 has 14 amino acids. Generated by immunoSEQ multiplex PCR, the TCRdb table keeps only in-frame clones and is missing some. The sample has roughly 120,000 clones; 80% to 95% are singletons. The receptor was derived from a woman aged 18-29 years in good health. Source material: blood. The V call is TRBV5-1, the J call TRBJ2-3; D is ambiguous. The CDR3 DNA follows: TGCGCCAGCAGCAAAGACGGCGGCACAGATACGCAGTATTTT. Protein product: CASSKDGGTDTQYF.